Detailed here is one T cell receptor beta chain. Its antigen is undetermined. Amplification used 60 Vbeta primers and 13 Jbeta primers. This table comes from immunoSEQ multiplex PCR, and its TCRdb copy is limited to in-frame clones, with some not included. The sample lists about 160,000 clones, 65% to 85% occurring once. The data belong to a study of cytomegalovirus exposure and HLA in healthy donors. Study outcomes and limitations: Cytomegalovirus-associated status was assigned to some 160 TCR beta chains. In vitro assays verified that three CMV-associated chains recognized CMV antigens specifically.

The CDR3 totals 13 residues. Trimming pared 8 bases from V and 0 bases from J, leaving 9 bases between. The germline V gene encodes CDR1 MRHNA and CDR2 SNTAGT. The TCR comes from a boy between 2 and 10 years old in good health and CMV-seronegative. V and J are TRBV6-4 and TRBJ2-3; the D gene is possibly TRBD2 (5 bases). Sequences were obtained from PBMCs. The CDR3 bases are TGTGCCAGCTCGGAGGACAGCACAGATACGCAGTATTTT. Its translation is CASSEDSTDTQYF.